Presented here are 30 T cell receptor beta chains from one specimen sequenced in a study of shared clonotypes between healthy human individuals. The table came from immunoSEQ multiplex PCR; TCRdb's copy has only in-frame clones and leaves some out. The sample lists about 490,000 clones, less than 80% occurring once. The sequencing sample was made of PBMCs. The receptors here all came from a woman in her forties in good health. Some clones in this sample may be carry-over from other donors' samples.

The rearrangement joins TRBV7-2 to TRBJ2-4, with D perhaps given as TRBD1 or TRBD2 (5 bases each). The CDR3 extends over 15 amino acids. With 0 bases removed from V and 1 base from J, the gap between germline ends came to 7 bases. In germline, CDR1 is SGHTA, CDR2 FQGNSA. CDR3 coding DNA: TGTGCCAGCAGCTTAGCCTGGGGGGCCAAAAACATTCAGTACTTC. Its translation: CASSLAWGAKNIQYF.

In nucleotides, the CDR3 is TGTGCCAGCAGTGCTAGCGGGAGTTCCTACGAGCAGTACTTC. Protein product: CASSASGSSYEQYF. The rearrangement uses TRBV27 and TRBJ2-7, with 10 bases matching TRBD2. Looked up from germline, CDR1 is MNHEY and CDR2 is SMNVEV (reference sequence). J gave up 1 base and V 5 bases, and 2 bases lay outside the gene matches. The CDR3 has 14 residues.

CDR3 DNA sequence: TGCGCCAGCAGCACGGGGGACACCCTCTCCTACGAGCAGTACTTC. Its translation is CASSTGDTLSYEQYF. This chain connects TRBV5-1 to TRBJ2-7; D could derive from TRBD1 or TRBD2 (6 bases each). There are 15 residues in the CDR3. CDR1 is SGHRS and CDR2 is YFSETQ in the germline V gene. Trimming pared 4 bases from V and 0 bases from J, leaving 14 bases between.

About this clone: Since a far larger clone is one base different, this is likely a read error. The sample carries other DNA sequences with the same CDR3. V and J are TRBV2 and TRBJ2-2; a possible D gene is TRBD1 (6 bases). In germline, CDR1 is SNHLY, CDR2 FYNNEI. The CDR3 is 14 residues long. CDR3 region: CASFLSRDTGELFF. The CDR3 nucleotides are TGTGCCAGCTTCTTGTCCCGGGACACCGGGGAGTTGTTTTTT.

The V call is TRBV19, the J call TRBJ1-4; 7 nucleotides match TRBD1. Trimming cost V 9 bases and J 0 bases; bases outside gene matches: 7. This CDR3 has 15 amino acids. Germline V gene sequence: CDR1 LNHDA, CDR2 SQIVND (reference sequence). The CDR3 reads CASGTGQATNEKLFF. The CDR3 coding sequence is TGTGCCAGCGGAACTGGACAGGCAACTAATGAAAAACTGTTTTTT.

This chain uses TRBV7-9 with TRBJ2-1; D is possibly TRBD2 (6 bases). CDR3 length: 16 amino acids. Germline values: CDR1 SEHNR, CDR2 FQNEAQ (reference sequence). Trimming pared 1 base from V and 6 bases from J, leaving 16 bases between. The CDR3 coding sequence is TGTGCCAGCAGCTTAGTTCCGACACTGGGGGGCAATGAGCAGTTCTTC. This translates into CASSLVPTLGGNEQFF.

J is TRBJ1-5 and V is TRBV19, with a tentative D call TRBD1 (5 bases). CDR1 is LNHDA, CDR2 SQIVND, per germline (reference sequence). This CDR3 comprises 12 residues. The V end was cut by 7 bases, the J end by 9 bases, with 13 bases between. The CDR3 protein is CASTPTGGPQHF. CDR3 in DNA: TGTGCCAGTACCCCTACCGGGGGGCCCCAGCATTTT.

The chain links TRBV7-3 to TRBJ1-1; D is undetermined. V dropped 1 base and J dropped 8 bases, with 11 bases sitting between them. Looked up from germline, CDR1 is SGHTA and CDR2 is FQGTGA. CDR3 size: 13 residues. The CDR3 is CASSLSAGNEAFF. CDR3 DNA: TGTGCCAGCAGCTTAAGTGCCGGGAACGAAGCTTTCTTT. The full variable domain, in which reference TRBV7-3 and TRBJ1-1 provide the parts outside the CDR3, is GAGVSQTPSNKVTEKGKYVELRCDPISGHTALYWYRQSLGQGPEFLIYFQGTGAADDSGLPNDRFFAVRPEGSVSTLKIQRTERGDSAVYLCASSLSAGNEAFFGQGTRLTVV.

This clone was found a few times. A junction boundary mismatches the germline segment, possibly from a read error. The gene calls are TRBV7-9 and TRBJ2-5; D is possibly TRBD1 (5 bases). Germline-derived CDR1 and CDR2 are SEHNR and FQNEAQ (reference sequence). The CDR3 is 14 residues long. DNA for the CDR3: TGTGCCAGCAGTTTAGCCCTAGAGAGACAGCCCCAGTACTTC. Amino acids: CASSLALERQPQYF.

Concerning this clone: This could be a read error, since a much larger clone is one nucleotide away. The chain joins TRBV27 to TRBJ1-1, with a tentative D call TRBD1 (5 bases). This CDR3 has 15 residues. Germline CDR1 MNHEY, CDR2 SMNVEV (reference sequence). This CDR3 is CASKEMIRENIEAFF. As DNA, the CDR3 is TGTGCCAGCAAAGAAATGATCAGGGAGAACATTGAAGCTTTCTTT.

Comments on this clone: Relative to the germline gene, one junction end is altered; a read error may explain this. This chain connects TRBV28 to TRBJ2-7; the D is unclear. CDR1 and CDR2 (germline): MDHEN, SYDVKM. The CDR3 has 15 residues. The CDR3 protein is CASSTDTLGLYKQYF. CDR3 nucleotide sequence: TGTGCCAGCAGCACCGACACTCTTGGCCTCTACAAGCAGTACTTC.

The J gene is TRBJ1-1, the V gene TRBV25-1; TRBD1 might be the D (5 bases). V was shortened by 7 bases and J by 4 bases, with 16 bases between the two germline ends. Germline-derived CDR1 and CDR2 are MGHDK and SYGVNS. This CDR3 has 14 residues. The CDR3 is CASKRGGFGTEAFF. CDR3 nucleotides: TGTGCCAGCAAAAGGGGAGGGTTTGGCACTGAAGCTTTCTTT.

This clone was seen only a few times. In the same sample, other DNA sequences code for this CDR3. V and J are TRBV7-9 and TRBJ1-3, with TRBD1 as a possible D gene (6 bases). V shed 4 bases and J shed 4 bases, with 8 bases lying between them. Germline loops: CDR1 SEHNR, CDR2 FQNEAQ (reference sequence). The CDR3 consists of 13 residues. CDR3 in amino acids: CASSSGAGNTIYF. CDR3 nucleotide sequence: TGTGCCAGCAGCTCGGGGGCGGGAAACACCATATATTTT.

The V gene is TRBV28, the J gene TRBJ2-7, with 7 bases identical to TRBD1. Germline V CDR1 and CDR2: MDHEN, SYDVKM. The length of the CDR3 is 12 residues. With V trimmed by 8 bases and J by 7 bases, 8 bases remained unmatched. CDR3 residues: CASPGGSGEQYF. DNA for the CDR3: TGTGCCAGCCCAGGGGGATCAGGGGAGCAGTACTTC. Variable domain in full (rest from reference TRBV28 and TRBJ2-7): DVKVTQSSRYLVKRTGEKVFLECVQDMDHENMFWYRQDPGLGLRLIYFSYDVKMKEKGDIPEGYSVSREKKERFSLILESASTNQTSMYLCASPGGSGEQYFGPGTRLTVT.

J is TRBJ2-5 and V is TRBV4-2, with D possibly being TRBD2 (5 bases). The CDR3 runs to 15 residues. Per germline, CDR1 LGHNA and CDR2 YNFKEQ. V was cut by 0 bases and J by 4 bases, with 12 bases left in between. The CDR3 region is CASSQDEGSAETQYF. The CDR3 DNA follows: TGTGCCAGCAGCCAAGACGAAGGGAGTGCAGAGACCCAGTACTTC.

The CDR3 is CAWTSGTAGANVLTF. Written as DNA, the CDR3 is TGTGCCTGGACTTCCGGGACAGCTGGGGCCAACGTCCTGACTTTC. The rearrangement links TRBV30 to TRBJ2-6; 7 nucleotides align to TRBD1. J gave up 2 bases and V 4 bases, and 5 bases lay outside the gene matches. CDR1 and CDR2 from the germline V gene are GTSNPN and SVGIG (reference sequence). This CDR3 is 15 amino acids long.

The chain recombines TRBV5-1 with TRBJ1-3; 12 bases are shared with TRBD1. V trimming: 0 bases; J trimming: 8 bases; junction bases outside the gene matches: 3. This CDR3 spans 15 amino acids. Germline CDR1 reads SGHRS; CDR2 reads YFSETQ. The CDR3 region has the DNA TGCGCCAGCAGCTTGGTGGGACAGGGGGCAGACACCATATATTTT. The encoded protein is CASSLVGQGADTIYF.

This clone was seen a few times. CDR3 bases: TGTGCCAGCAGTGTATCCGTAAGGGGGGAGCCCACAGATACGCAGTATTTT. Protein sequence: CASSVSVRGEPTDTQYF. The chain recombines TRBV25-1 with TRBJ2-3; D is possibly TRBD1 or TRBD2 (6 bases each). The CDR3 runs to 17 residues. The germline V gene encodes CDR1 MGHDK and CDR2 SYGVNS. Trimming shortened V by 4 bases and J by 2 bases, and 19 bases separated the two germline ends.

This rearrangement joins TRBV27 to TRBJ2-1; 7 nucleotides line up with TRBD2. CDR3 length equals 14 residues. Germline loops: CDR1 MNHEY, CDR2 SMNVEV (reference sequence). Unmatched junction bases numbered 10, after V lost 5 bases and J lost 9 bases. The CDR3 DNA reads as TGTGCCAGCAGTCTTAAGGGAGGGCGCAGTGAGCAGTTCTTC. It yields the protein CASSLKGGRSEQFF.

CDR3 bases: TGTGCAAGTCGCTTCCCATCGGGAGGCCTCGATGAGCAGTTCTTC. Its protein product is CASRFPSGGLDEQFF. V and J are TRBV12-2 and TRBJ2-1; TRBD2 is taken as the D call from the table, unchecked against the DNA. TRBV12-2 is labeled a pseudogene. The CDR3 covers 15 residues.

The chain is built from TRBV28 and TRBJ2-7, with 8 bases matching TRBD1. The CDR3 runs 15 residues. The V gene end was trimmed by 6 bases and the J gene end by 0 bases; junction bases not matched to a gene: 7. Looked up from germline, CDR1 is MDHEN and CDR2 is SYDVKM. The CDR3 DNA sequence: TGTGCCAGCAGGGAGGACAGGGAGATCTCCTACGAGCAGTACTTC. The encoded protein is CASREDREISYEQYF.

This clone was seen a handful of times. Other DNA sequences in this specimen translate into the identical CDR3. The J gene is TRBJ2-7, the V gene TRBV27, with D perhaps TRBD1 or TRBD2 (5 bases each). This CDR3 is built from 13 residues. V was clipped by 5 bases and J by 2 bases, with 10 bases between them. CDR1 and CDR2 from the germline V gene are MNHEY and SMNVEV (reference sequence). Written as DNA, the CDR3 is TGTGCCAGCAGTCCAGGGAGAACCTACGAGCAGTACTTC. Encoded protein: CASSPGRTYEQYF.

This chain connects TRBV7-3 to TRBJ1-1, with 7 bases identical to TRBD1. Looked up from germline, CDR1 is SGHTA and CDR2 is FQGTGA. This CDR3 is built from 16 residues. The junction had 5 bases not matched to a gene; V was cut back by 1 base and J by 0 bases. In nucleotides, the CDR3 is TGTGCCAGCAGCTTAAACGGGGGACAGATGAACACTGAAGCTTTCTTT. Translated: CASSLNGGQMNTEAFF.

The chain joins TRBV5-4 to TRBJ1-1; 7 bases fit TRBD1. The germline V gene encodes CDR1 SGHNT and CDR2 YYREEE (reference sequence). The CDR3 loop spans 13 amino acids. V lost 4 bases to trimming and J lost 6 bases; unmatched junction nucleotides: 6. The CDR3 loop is CASSTDREAEAFF. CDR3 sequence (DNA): TGTGCCAGCAGCACTGACAGGGAAGCTGAAGCTTTCTTT.

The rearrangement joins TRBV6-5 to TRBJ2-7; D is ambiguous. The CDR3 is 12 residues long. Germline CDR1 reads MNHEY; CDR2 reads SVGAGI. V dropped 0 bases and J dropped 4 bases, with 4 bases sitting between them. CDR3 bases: TGTGCCAGCAGTTACTCCTTGTACGAGCAGTACTTC. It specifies CASSYSLYEQYF.

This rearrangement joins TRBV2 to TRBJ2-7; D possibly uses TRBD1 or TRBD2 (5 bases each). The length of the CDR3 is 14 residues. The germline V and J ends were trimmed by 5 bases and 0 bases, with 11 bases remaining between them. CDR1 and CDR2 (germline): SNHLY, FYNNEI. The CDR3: CASSMGPSSYEQYF. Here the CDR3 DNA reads TGTGCCAGCAGTATGGGACCAAGCTCCTACGAGCAGTACTTC.

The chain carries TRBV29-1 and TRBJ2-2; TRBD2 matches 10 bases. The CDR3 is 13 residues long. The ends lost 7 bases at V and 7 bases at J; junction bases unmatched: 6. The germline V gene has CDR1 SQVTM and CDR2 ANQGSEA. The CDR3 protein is CSAIAGGGGELFF. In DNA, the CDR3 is TGCAGCGCTATAGCGGGAGGCGGCGGGGAGCTGTTTTTT.

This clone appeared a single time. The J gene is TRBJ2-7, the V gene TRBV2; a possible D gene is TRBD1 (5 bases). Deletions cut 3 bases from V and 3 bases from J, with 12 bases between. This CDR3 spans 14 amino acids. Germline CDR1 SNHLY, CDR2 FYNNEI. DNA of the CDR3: TGTGCCAGCAGTGACTCCTTAGACAGCTACGAGCAGTACTTC. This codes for CASSDSLDSYEQYF.

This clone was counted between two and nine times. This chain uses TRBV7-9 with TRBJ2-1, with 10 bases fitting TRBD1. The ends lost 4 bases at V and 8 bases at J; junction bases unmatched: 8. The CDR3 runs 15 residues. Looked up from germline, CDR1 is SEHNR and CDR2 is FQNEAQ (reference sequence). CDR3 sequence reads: CASSYAGTGDDEQFF. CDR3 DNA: TGTGCCAGCAGCTACGCCGGGACAGGGGATGATGAGCAGTTCTTC.

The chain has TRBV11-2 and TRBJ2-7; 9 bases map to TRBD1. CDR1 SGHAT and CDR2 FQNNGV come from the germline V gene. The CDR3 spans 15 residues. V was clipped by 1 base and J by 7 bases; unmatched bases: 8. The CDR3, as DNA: TGTGCCAGCAGCTTAGTCTGGACAGGGGTCGGGGAGCAGTACTTC. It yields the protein CASSLVWTGVGEQYF.